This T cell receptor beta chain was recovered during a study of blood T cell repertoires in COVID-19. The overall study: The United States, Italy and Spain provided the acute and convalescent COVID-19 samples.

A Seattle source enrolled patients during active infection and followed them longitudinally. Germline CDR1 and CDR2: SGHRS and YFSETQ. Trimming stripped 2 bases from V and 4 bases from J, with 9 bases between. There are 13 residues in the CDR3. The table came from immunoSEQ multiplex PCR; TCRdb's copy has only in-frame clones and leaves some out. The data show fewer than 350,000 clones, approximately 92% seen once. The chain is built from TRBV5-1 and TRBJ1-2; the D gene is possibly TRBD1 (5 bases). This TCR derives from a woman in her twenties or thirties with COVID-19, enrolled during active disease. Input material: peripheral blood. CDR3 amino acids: CASSLGVLYGYTF. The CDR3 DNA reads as TGCGCCAGCAGCTTAGGGGTACTCTATGGCTACACCTTC.